This TCR beta chain originates from a study of Ad26.COV2.S vaccination and SARS-CoV-2 variants. This CDR3 spans 12 amino acids. The germline V gene has CDR1 LGHNA and CDR2 YNFKEQ. Documented treatment: around 19 received Ad26.COV2.S at low or high dose, single or two shots; five or six received placebo; per-sample allocation not given. Specimen acquisition occurred on day 63 following the initial vaccine or placebo injection. Produced via immunoSEQ multiplex PCR; TCRdb's table is partial and in-frame only. The repertoire includes more than 300,000 clones, around four fifths of them detected once, and roughly 2% sits in the top ten. With regard to this clone: The germline gene is not matched at one end of the junction; a read error may be the cause.

The source of this sequence is a person aged 18-65 years who received the Ad26.COV2.S COVID-19 vaccine or a placebo. The specimen was peripheral blood, collected in a trial of Ad26.COV2.S vaccine versus placebo. The rearrangement joins TRBV4-2 to TRBJ2-7; D ambiguous. This CDR3 reads CASSQDFASLNF. The CDR3 DNA reads as TGTGCCAGCAGCCAAGATTTCGCCTCCCTGAACTTC.